Following are 32 T cell receptor beta chains from one sample sequenced in a study of human thymus T cells. Resections that were taken during corrective heart surgery supplied the thymus tissue. Libraries were prepared by immunoSEQ multiplex PCR; TCRdb keeps only in-frame clonotypes and omits some of them. Here the sample spans 70,000 to 75,000 clones, roughly 95% being singletons. Sequenced input: thymus tissue. These receptors were taken from a girl under three years old with a congenital heart defect but otherwise immunologically healthy.

This clone was seen once. V is TRBV10-3 and J is TRBJ1-1; no clear D gene. The CDR3 spans 13 residues. The V gene's germline CDR1 is ENHRY and CDR2 SYGVKD. Trimming cost V 3 bases and J 5 bases, with 10 bases left between them. CDR3: CAISDGQRTEAFF. Here the CDR3 DNA reads TGTGCCATCAGTGATGGCCAGAGGACTGAAGCTTTCTTT.

V is TRBV5-6 and J is TRBJ1-1; D is unclear. CDR3 length equals 12 residues. The germline CDR1 and CDR2 sequences are SGHDT and YYEEEE. V was shortened by 4 bases and J by 8 bases, with 12 bases between the two germline ends. The chain's CDR3 is CASSKSASEAFF. The CDR3 DNA reads TGTGCCAGCAGCAAATCAGCCTCGGAAGCTTTCTTT.

The rearrangement links TRBV5-8 to TRBJ1-5, with a weak D call TRBD1 (6 bases). Germline values: CDR1 SGHTS, CDR2 YDEGEE. This CDR3 contains 16 residues. V lost 0 bases to trimming and J lost 6 bases, with 16 bases between them. The CDR3 loop is CASSLAGGRGGQPQHF. The CDR3 nucleotides read TGTGCCAGCAGCTTGGCCGGCGGCAGGGGAGGTCAGCCCCAGCATTTT.

The DNA of the CDR3 is TGTGCCAGCTCCCCTCGGGGGCAGGTCGGTGTTGAAAAACTGTTTTTT. This gives the protein CASSPRGQVGVEKLFF. The V call is TRBV18, the J call TRBJ1-4; D is perhaps TRBD1 (6 bases). Trimming left V 6 bases short and J 7 bases short, with 21 bases between. Germline lookup yields CDR1 KGHSH and CDR2 LQKENI. This CDR3 is built from 16 residues.

This chain uses TRBV2 with TRBJ2-5, with 11 bases matching TRBD1. The CDR3 has 14 amino acids. Germline V lookup: CDR1 SNHLY, CDR2 FYNNEI. V shed 5 bases and J 5 bases; nucleotides not matched to a gene: 4. CDR3 region: CASSTGTGGETQYF. The CDR3, as DNA: TGTGCCAGCAGTACCGGGACAGGGGGTGAGACCCAGTACTTC.

The count of this clone is one. The CDR3 sequence is CASSPVYQETQYF. Written as DNA, the CDR3 is TGTGCCAGCTCACCGGTGTACCAAGAGACCCAGTACTTC. The chain uses TRBV18 and TRBJ2-5; D uncertain. Germline V gene sequence: CDR1 KGHSH, CDR2 LQKENI. The CDR3 is made up of 13 amino acids. Deletions cut 3 bases from V and 0 bases from J, with 5 bases between.

V gene TRBV13 combines with J gene TRBJ1-2; D unclear. This CDR3 region has 13 residues. Germline lookup yields CDR1 PRHDT and CDR2 FYEKMQ (reference sequence). Trimming pared 5 bases from V and 2 bases from J, leaving 9 bases between. This chain's CDR3 is CASSPGRNYGYTF. The CDR3 bases are TGTGCCAGCAGCCCCGGGAGGAACTATGGCTACACCTTC. The whole variable domain, filled in from reference TRBV13 and TRBJ1-2, reads AAGVIQSPRHLIKEKRETATLKCYPIPRHDTVYWYQQGPGQDPQFLISFYEKMQSDKGSIPDRFSAQQFSDYHSELNMSSLELGDSALYFCASSPGRNYGYTFGSGTRLTVV.

The DNA for the CDR3 is TGCGCCAGTTCATATGGGGAGACCCAGTACTTC. Encoded protein: CASSYGETQYF. The chain carries TRBV5-1 and TRBJ2-5; D is ambiguous. The germline gives CDR1 SGHRS, CDR2 YFSETQ. The ends were cut back, 8 bases at V and 5 bases at J, with 10 bases in the middle. The CDR3 has 11 amino acids.

This clone has only one observation. The chain is built from TRBV19 and TRBJ1-5; D perhaps matches TRBD1 (5 bases). CDR3 size: 12 residues. V lost 10 bases, J lost 8 bases, and 15 bases lay in between. Germline CDR1 reads LNHDA; CDR2 reads SQIVND (reference sequence). CDR3 DNA: TGTGCCACTATTAGGGGTGCGGAGCCCCAGCATTTT. Translated, it gives CATIRGAEPQHF.

V gene TRBV27 combines with J gene TRBJ2-5; D is ambiguous. Germline CDR1 and CDR2: MNHEY and SMNVEV (reference sequence). V lost 2 bases and J lost 2, with 6 bases in between. The CDR3 is made up of 13 amino acids. CDR3 DNA: TGTGCCAGCAGTTTAACACAGCAAGAGACCCAGTACTTC. Protein product: CASSLTQQETQYF.

This sequence joins TRBV9 and TRBJ2-7; possibly TRBD1 for D (5 bases). The germline V and J ends were trimmed by 6 bases and 4 bases, with 20 bases remaining between them. This CDR3 comprises 15 residues. Germline V gene sequence: CDR1 SGDLS, CDR2 YYNGEE. CDR3: CASIPNIGERYEQYF. DNA for the CDR3: TGTGCCAGCATCCCTAATATAGGGGAAAGGTACGAGCAGTACTTC.

J is TRBJ2-1 and V is TRBV30; possible D gene TRBD2, 6 bases. Germline CDR1 and CDR2: GTSNPN and SVGIG (reference sequence). The CDR3 runs 15 residues. The germline V and J ends were trimmed by 1 base and 5 bases, with 15 bases remaining between them. CDR3 sequence: CAWSDRLVGHNEQFF. The CDR3 DNA sequence: TGTGCCTGGAGTGACCGACTAGTAGGTCACAATGAGCAGTTCTTC.

The chain couples TRBV11-1 to TRBJ2-5, with D possibly TRBD2 on 5 matching bases. CDR1 and CDR2 from the germline V gene are SGHAT and FQDESV (reference sequence). The CDR3 extends over 14 amino acids. Between the trimmed V and J ends, which lost 5 bases and 4 bases, there was a span of 14 bases. The CDR3 spells CASSPSWGVETQYF. The DNA of the CDR3 is TGTGCCAGCAGCCCTAGTTGGGGAGTAGAGACCCAGTACTTC.

This sequence joins TRBV10-3 and TRBJ2-3, with TRBD2 matching 10 bases. The germline CDR1 and CDR2 sequences are ENHRY and SYGVKD. Trimming at V came to 10 bases and at J to 6 bases, leaving 22 bases not matched to a gene. The CDR3 has 18 amino acids. The CDR3 reads CASSGTGILAGPRDTQYF. Here the CDR3 DNA reads TGTGCCAGCTCCGGGACCGGGATACTAGCGGGGCCCCGGGATACGCAGTATTTT.

V and J are TRBV7-2 and TRBJ2-7, with D tentatively TRBD2 (7 bases). This CDR3 has 15 amino acids. Germline V gene lookup returns CDR1 SGHTA and CDR2 FQGNSA. Trimming removed 5 bases at V and 2 bases at J, with 16 bases between. CDR3 sequence reads: CASSPSVGGPYEQYF. CDR3 DNA sequence: TGTGCCAGCAGCCCCTCCGTGGGGGGGCCCTACGAGCAGTACTTC. Filled out from reference TRBV7-2 and TRBJ2-7, the complete variable domain reads GAGVSQSPSNKVTEKGKDVELRCDPISGHTALYWYRQSLGQGLEFLIYFQGNSAPDKSGLPSDRFSAERTGGSVSTLTIQRTQQEDSAVYLCASSPSVGGPYEQYFGPGTRLTVT.

The chain recombines TRBV28 with TRBJ2-7, with D perhaps TRBD2 (6 bases). The CDR3 contains 17 residues. Trimming took 2 bases from V and 2 from J, leaving 19 bases between them. Per germline, CDR1 MDHEN and CDR2 SYDVKM. The CDR3 coding sequence is TGTGCCAGCAGTTTAAGGGGTAGTGATAGCGGCACCTACGAGCAGTACTTC. It codes for CASSLRGSDSGTYEQYF.

The table lists this clone with a count of one. The gene calls are TRBV5-1 and TRBJ1-6; D call uncertain. Between the trimmed V and J ends, which lost 0 bases and 7 bases, there was a span of 17 bases. The germline V gene has CDR1 SGHRS and CDR2 YFSETQ. The CDR3 totals 17 residues. The CDR3 reads CASSLEGPVSPNSPLHF. CDR3 bases: TGCGCCAGCAGCTTGGAAGGTCCTGTATCGCCGAATTCACCCCTCCACTTT.

The chain combines TRBV7-4 with TRBJ2-1; D not certain. Germline V gene data show CDR1 as SGHVT and CDR2 as SQSDAQ. CDR3 length: 12 residues. V lost 5 bases, J lost 10 bases, and 12 bases lay in between. In nucleotides, the CDR3 is TGTGCCAGCAGCCCCCGTTTTAACGAGCAGTTCTTC. Encoded protein: CASSPRFNEQFF. The full variable domain, its missing parts supplied by reference TRBV7-4 and TRBJ2-1, is GAGVSQSPRYKVAKRGRDVALRCDSISGHVTLYWYRQTLGQGSEVLTYSQSDAQRDKSGRPSGRFSAERPERSVSTLKIQRTEQGDSAVYLCASSPRFNEQFFGPGTRLTVL.

CDR3 nucleotide sequence: TGTGCCAGCAGCTTAGGAAGCGGGAGTGGTCTGGAGACCCAGTACTTC. Translated, it gives CASSLGSGSGLETQYF. This chain joins TRBV7-2 and TRBJ2-5; 8 bases align to TRBD2. J gave up 5 bases and V 1 base, and 9 bases lay outside the gene matches. CDR1 and CDR2 from the germline V gene are SGHTA and FQGNSA. The CDR3 covers 16 residues.

The chain joins TRBV10-3 to TRBJ1-1; D unresolved. CDR3 length: 16 amino acids. Looked up from germline, CDR1 is ENHRY and CDR2 is SYGVKD. V lost 0 bases, J lost 5 bases, and 16 bases lay in between. CDR3 coding DNA: TGTGCCATCAGTGAGTCTCCCTCAGTAAGAGGAACTGAAGCTTTCTTT. Protein: CAISESPSVRGTEAFF.

The chain couples TRBV20-1 to TRBJ2-1, with D hard to call. The CDR3 is 10 residues long. Germline CDR1 DFQATT, CDR2 SNEGSKA (reference sequence). V was clipped by 2 bases and J by 6 bases, with 2 bases between them. The CDR3: CSARSNEQFF. The CDR3 region has the DNA TGCAGTGCTAGAAGCAATGAGCAGTTCTTC.

This chain connects TRBV2 to TRBJ2-3, with D maybe TRBD1 (5 bases). The CDR3 loop spans 16 amino acids. V was clipped by 3 bases and J by 4 bases, with 17 bases between them. The germline V gene encodes CDR1 SNHLY and CDR2 FYNNEI. In nucleotides, the CDR3 is TGTGCCAGCAGTGAGGTCGGCAGGGTTCGGGCAGATACGCAGTATTTT. This encodes CASSEVGRVRADTQYF.

This chain joins TRBV12-5 and TRBJ2-1; TRBD1 matches 7 bases. The CDR3 has 16 residues. Germline V CDR1 and CDR2: LGHNT, FRNRAP. Trimming at V came to 7 bases and at J to 8 bases, leaving 17 bases not matched to a gene. The CDR3 region has the DNA TGTGCTAGTGCCAACAAAGGTCAGGGGGTGGCCGATGAGCAGTTCTTC. Protein: CASANKGQGVADEQFF. The full variable domain, rest sourced from reference TRBV12-5 and TRBJ2-1, is DARVTQTPRHKVTEMGQEVTMRCQPILGHNTVFWYRQTMMQGLELLAYFRNRAPLDDSGMPKDRFSAEMPDATLATLKIQPSEPRDSAVYFCASANKGQGVADEQFFGPGTRLTVL.

This clone has more than one count but fewer than ten. The chain employs TRBV6-5 and TRBJ1-1; D is ambiguous. This CDR3 contains 13 residues. Germline-derived CDR1 and CDR2 are MNHEY and SVGAGI. Trimming took 2 bases from V and 3 from J, leaving 7 bases between them. The CDR3 protein is CASSYNPDTEAFF. The CDR3 nucleotides are TGTGCCAGCAGTTACAATCCGGACACTGAAGCTTTCTTT.

The chain joins TRBV5-6 to TRBJ2-5; TRBD1 aligns across 8 bases. The ends lost 0 bases at V and 5 bases at J; junction bases unmatched: 12. Germline V gene lookup returns CDR1 SGHDT and CDR2 YYEEEE. CDR3 length: 17 amino acids. This CDR3 is CASSLGSKDRVPETQYF. The CDR3, as DNA: TGTGCCAGCAGCTTGGGCTCGAAGGACAGGGTTCCCGAGACCCAGTACTTC.

The chain combines TRBV6-5 with TRBJ2-1; 7 nucleotides align to TRBD2. This CDR3 has 14 amino acids. V was clipped by 2 bases and J by 7 bases; unmatched bases: 5. Germline V gene data show CDR1 as MNHEY and CDR2 as SVGAGI. As DNA, the CDR3 is TGTGCCAGCAGTTACGGGGAGGGGTTGAATGAGCAGTTCTTC. Translating it yields CASSYGEGLNEQFF.

This clone showed up just a few times. The chain couples TRBV2 to TRBJ2-2; the D is unclear. The CDR3 totals 12 residues. Germline V gene sequence: CDR1 SNHLY, CDR2 FYNNEI. Trimming cost V 2 bases and J 11 bases, with 9 bases left between them. The CDR3 region is CASSEIGTELFF. In DNA, the CDR3 is TGTGCCAGCAGTGAAATTGGCACTGAGCTGTTTTTT.

This chain links TRBV29-1 with TRBJ1-1, with D perhaps TRBD1 (5 bases). This CDR3 contains 13 residues. Germline V CDR1 and CDR2: SQVTM, ANQGSEA. V lost 4 bases and J 0 bases, leaving 9 bases between the germline ends. The CDR3 bases are TGCAGCGTTGGCTGGGGACTGAACACTGAAGCTTTCTTT. Translated: CSVGWGLNTEAFF.

The V gene is TRBV20-1, the J gene TRBJ1-2, with no clear D. Trimming removed 0 bases from V and 13 bases from J, with 12 bases in between. This CDR3 is 11 amino acids long. CDR1 is DFQATT, CDR2 SNEGSKA, per germline (reference sequence). The CDR3: CSARDSGPITF. The CDR3 nucleotides are TGCAGTGCTAGAGATTCGGGCCCCATCACCTTC.

For this clone: At one of its ends the junction is not consistent with the germline gene, which may arise from a read error. The chain carries TRBV2 and TRBJ2-7; 9 bases agree with TRBD1. There are 14 residues in the CDR3. Germline assignment: CDR1 SNHLY and CDR2 FYNNEI. CDR3 residues: CASREGQGIYEQYF. The CDR3 nucleotides are TGTGCCAGCAGAGAAGGACAGGGGATCTACGAGCAGTACTTC.

V is TRBV12-5 and J is TRBJ1-1, with D hard to call. The CDR3 spans 12 residues. The V end was cut by 1 base, the J end by 2 bases, with 2 bases between. CDR1 is LGHNT, CDR2 FRNRAP, per germline. The CDR3 here is CASGLANTEAFF. The CDR3 nucleotides are TGTGCTAGTGGTTTGGCTAACACTGAAGCTTTCTTT.

The J gene is TRBJ1-3, the V gene TRBV18; possibly TRBD1 for D (6 bases). V lost 2 bases and J 1 base, leaving 21 bases between the germline ends. The CDR3 is made up of 19 amino acids. From germline, CDR1 is KGHSH and CDR2 LQKENI. The CDR3 loop is CASSPLGAKQGPSGNTIYF. In nucleotides, the CDR3 is TGTGCCAGCTCACCATTAGGGGCCAAACAGGGCCCTTCTGGAAACACCATATATTTT.